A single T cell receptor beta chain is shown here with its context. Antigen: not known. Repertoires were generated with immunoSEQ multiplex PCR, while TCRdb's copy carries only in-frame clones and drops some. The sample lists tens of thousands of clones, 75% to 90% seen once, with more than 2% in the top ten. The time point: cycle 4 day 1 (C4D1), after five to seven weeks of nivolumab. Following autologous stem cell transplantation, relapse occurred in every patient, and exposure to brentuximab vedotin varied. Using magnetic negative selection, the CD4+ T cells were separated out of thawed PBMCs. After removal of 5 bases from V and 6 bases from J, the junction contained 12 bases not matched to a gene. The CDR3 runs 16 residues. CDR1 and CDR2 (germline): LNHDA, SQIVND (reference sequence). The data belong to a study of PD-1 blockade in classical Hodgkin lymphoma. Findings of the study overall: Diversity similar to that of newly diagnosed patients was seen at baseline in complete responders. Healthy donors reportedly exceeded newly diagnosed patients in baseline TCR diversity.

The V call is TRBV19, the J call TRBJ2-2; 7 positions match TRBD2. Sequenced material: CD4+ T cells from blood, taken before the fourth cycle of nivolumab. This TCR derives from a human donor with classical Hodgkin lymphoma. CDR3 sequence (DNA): TGTGCCAGTAGTGGATTAGGGAGGGAGTTAGCCGGGGAGCTGTTTTTT. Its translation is CASSGLGRELAGELFF.